The rows below give T cell receptor beta chains drawn from one sample of a study of control samples from healthy donors and cancer patients. TCRdb's table, derived via immunoSEQ multiplex PCR, lists solely in-frame clones and lacks some. The sample has approximately 100,000 clones, roughly 86% seen once; the top ten hold around 21%. Sequenced input: blood. The receptors originated from a man between 25 and 39 years old in good health. CDR3s include the opening cysteine and the closing phenylalanine or tryptophan. A D gene is named only where the DNA matches it firmly. Size is stated for part of the rows, as once, few or many counts, or as a class when the clone is expanded.

clone size	J gene	V gene	D gene	CDR3 DNA	CDR3 protein
once	TRBJ2-2	TRBV19	TRBD1	TGTGCCAGTAGTATACGAGGACAGGTGAACACCGGGGAGCTGTTTTTT	CASSIRGQVNTGELFF
NA	TRBJ1-2	TRBV5-6	NA	TGTGCCAGCAGCTTTTACGCCGGCTACACCTTC	CASSFYAGYTF
NA	TRBJ1-2	TRBV30	TRBD1	TGTGCCTGGAGTGATTCTTACCGCCGGGACAGCCGCTATGGCTACACCTTC	CAWSDSYRRDSRYGYTF
NA	TRBJ1-2	TRBV24-1	NA	TGTGCCACCAGTGATTATGACAGCCCCGGAGGCTACACCTTC	CATSDYDSPGGYTF
NA	TRBJ1-2	TRBV28	NA	TGTGCCAGCACCCTGGACAGCTCCGTCTATGGCTACACCTTC	CASTLDSSVYGYTF
once	TRBJ2-3	TRBV7-6	TRBD2	TGTGCCAGCAGCTTAGGTCTAGCGGTCACAGATACGCAGTATTTT	CASSLGLAVTDTQYF
NA	TRBJ2-1	TRBV7-9	NA	TGTGCCAGCAGCTCCGGACGTTCCGAGCACAATGAGCAGTTCTTC	CASSSGRSEHNEQFF
NA	TRBJ1-2	TRBV9	TRBD1	TGTGCCAGCAGCACCGGGACAGCTAACTATGGCTACACCTTC	CASSTGTANYGYTF
NA	TRBJ1-5	TRBV9	TRBD1	TGTGCCAGCAGCGTAGGGACAGGGGGCCAGCCCCAGCATTTT	CASSVGTGGQPQHF
NA	TRBJ2-4	TRBV18	NA	TGTGCCAGCTCACCAGGGCAGAATGAAAATCAGTACTTC	CASSPGQNENQYF
few	TRBJ1-5	TRBV27	NA	TGTGCCAGCAGTTTGTCGGGGAATCAGCCCCAGCATTTT	CASSLSGNQPQHF
NA	TRBJ1-2	TRBV24-1	NA	TGTGCCACCAGTGATCCCGCAGGGGCGAACTATGGCTACACCTTC	CATSDPAGANYGYTF